Below are 30 T cell receptor beta chains sequenced from a single sample in a study of T cells in Graves' hyperthyroidism and ophthalmopathy. Using RNA transcripts as the source, TCR beta CDR3 regions were amplified. RT-PCR in the first round (using the HTBI primer set) targeted the TCR CDR3. One entry per CDR3 protein results from TCRdb running MiXCR on the multiplex PCR reads. Of approximately 380,000 distinct CDR3 sequences in the sample, 15% to 20% were seen once. The sample taken for sequencing was blood. The receptor set was obtained from a woman aged 18-30 years with Graves' hyperthyroidism.

This clonotype was seen a handful of times. CDR3 region: CSAQTGFESFEEQYF. CDR3 in DNA: TGCAGTGCCCAGACCGGGTTTGAATCCTTCGAGGAGCAGTACTTC. The V call is TRBV20-1, the J call TRBJ2-7; D gene uncertain. V was clipped by 6 bases and J by 7 bases, with 25 bases between them. The CDR3 length is 15 residues. From germline, CDR1 is DFQATT and CDR2 SNEGSKA (reference sequence).

This clonotype was found once. The chain links TRBV12-5 to TRBJ2-7; 8 bases map to TRBD1. Germline V gene lookup returns CDR1 LGHNT and CDR2 FRNRAP. This CDR3 is 13 amino acids long. The V gene end was trimmed by 6 bases and the J gene end by 4 bases; junction bases not matched to a gene: 5. The CDR3 here is CASGPDREYEQYF. In nucleotides, the CDR3 is TGTGCTAGTGGACCGGACAGGGAATACGAGCAGTACTTC.

At least ten counts were recorded for this clonotype. V usage is TRBV12-3 or TRBV12-4 and J usage is TRBJ2-2; tentatively, D is TRBD1 (6 bases). The CDR3 runs 13 residues. V lost 7 bases and J 6 bases, leaving 12 bases between the germline ends. CDR3 sequence (DNA): TGTGCCAGCAACCTACAGGGTCCCGGGGAGCTGTTTTTT. It codes for CASNLQGPGELFF.

Of note for this clonotype: Given a much more abundant clone one base away, this may be a read error. This is likely a read error, given that the CDR3 carries no conserved phenylalanine or tryptophan at its end. The genes are TRBV5-1 and TRBJ1-1; D is undetermined. Germline assignment: CDR1 SGHRS and CDR2 YFSETQ. The length of the CDR3 is 14 residues. V gave up 4 bases and J gave up 1 base, with 11 bases separating them. The DNA of the CDR3 is TGCGCCAGCAGCGTCAGTCGTCGGAACACTGAAGCTTTCTAT. It codes for CASSVSRRNTEAFY.

This clonotype was observed many times. This chain connects TRBV5-1 to TRBJ1-1; possible D gene TRBD1, 5 bases. Germline-derived CDR1 and CDR2 are SGHRS and YFSETQ. Deletions cut 4 bases from V and 5 bases from J, with 15 bases between. The CDR3 has 14 residues. The CDR3 loop reads CASSHGPGGTEAFF. The CDR3 region has the DNA TGCGCCAGCAGCCACGGACCCGGGGGGACTGAAGCTTTCTTT.

This clonotype occurred many times. J is TRBJ1-1 and V is TRBV2, with D tentatively TRBD1 (5 bases). The CDR3 has 15 amino acids. Trimming left V 9 bases short and J 1 base short, with 18 bases between. Germline V gives CDR1 SNHLY, CDR2 FYNNEI. The CDR3 sequence is CASLTSGGTNTEAFF. The CDR3 DNA reads TGTGCCAGTCTAACCTCGGGGGGGACGAACACTGAAGCTTTCTTT. The full variable domain, in which reference TRBV2 and TRBJ1-1 provide the parts outside the CDR3, is EPEVTQTPSHQVTQMGQEVILRCVPISNHLYFYWYRQILGQKVEFLVSFYNNEISEKSEIFDDQFSVERPDGSNFTLKIRSTKLEDSAMYFCASLTSGGTNTEAFFGQGTRLTVV.

This clonotype came up many times. The chain combines TRBV28 with TRBJ2-7, with 8 nucleotides matching TRBD1. This CDR3 contains 12 residues. Germline-derived CDR1 and CDR2 are MDHEN and SYDVKM. Trimming cost V 10 bases and J 12 bases; bases outside gene matches: 14. DNA of the CDR3: TGTGCCACCGGACAGGGTGGGGTCTATTGGTACTTC. Translating gives CATGQGGVYWYF.

This clonotype was seen ten or more times. The chain combines TRBV27 with TRBJ2-7; D remains unclear. CDR1 is MNHEY, CDR2 SMNVEV, per germline (reference sequence). Trimming took 2 bases from V and 2 from J, leaving 7 bases between them. The CDR3 consists of 13 residues. The CDR3 DNA follows: TGTGCCAGCAGTTTAAAGGTCCCCTACGAGCAGTACTTC. Translated, it gives CASSLKVPYEQYF.

This clonotype was seen many times. This sequence joins TRBV6-1 and TRBJ1-5; a weak D match, TRBD1 (6 bases). Germline-derived CDR1 and CDR2 are MNHNS and SASEGT. With 6 bases removed from V and 3 bases from J, the gap between germline ends came to 9 bases. CDR3 length: 13 amino acids. In DNA form, the CDR3 reads TGTGCCAGCAGCCAGGGGTACAATCAGCCCCAGCATTTT. Residues: CASSQGYNQPQHF.

CDR3 region: CASAGQGADTQYF. In nucleotides, the CDR3 is TGTGCCAGCGCCGGACAGGGCGCAGATACGCAGTATTTT. The chain is built from TRBV6-1 and TRBJ2-3, with TRBD1 matching 8 bases. This CDR3 is 13 amino acids long. Germline CDR1 MNHNS, CDR2 SASEGT. The V segment lost 8 bases and the J segment 4 bases; nucleotides outside the gene matches: 5.

As concerns this clonotype: A much larger clone differs from this one at a single base, so this may be a read error. V and J are TRBV5-5 and TRBJ2-7; TRBD1 might be the D (6 bases). V lost 3 bases and J lost 2, with 9 bases in between. Germline V gives CDR1 SGHKS, CDR2 YYEKEE (reference sequence). The CDR3 loop spans 13 amino acids. The CDR3 DNA reads TGTGCCAGCAGCTCCCAGGGGACCTACGAGCAGTACTTC. It translates to CASSSQGTYEQYF.

In its sample, this clonotype was seen a few times. The J gene is TRBJ2-5, the V gene TRBV7-8; D unresolved. CDR3 length: 14 amino acids. The V and J ends lost 6 bases and 1 base respectively, with 12 bases between them. CDR1 is SGHVS and CDR2 is FQNEAQ in the germline V gene. In nucleotides, the CDR3 is TGTGCCAGCAGGCGCAGAGGTGTCCAAGAGACCCAGTACTTC. This encodes CASRRRGVQETQYF.

This clonotype was found many times. The chain couples TRBV2 to TRBJ1-1, with unresolved D. V was trimmed by 7 bases and J by 11 bases, leaving 14 bases between them. The CDR3 length is 11 residues. Germline V gene lookup returns CDR1 SNHLY and CDR2 FYNNEI. For the CDR3, the DNA is TGTGCCAGCACCATGGACCGGAGGGCTTTCTTT. As protein: CASTMDRRAFF.

This clonotype showed up many times. The chain is built from TRBV29-1 and TRBJ1-1, with D possibly matching TRBD1 (6 bases). The CDR3 extends over 12 amino acids. Germline loops: CDR1 SQVTM, CDR2 ANQGSEA. Trimming shortened V by 4 bases and J by 4 bases, and 10 bases separated the two germline ends. This CDR3 reads CSVARGGTEAFF. The CDR3 DNA reads TGCAGCGTTGCAAGGGGGGGCACTGAAGCTTTCTTT.

The table lists this clonotype with many counts. V and J are TRBV19 and TRBJ1-1, with D hard to call. The germline V and J ends were trimmed by 7 bases and 1 base, with 10 bases remaining between them. CDR1 is LNHDA, CDR2 SQIVND, per germline (reference sequence). This CDR3 has 13 residues. For the CDR3, the DNA is TGTGCCAGTACCCCTGGACGGAACACTGAAGCTTTCTTT. It specifies CASTPGRNTEAFF.

This clonotype was seen many times. V gene TRBV10-3 combines with J gene TRBJ1-2; 7 nucleotides match TRBD1. In germline, CDR1 is ENHRY, CDR2 SYGVKD. There are 13 residues in the CDR3. The V and J ends lost 6 bases and 2 bases, in that order; junction bases with no gene match: 3. The CDR3 region has the DNA TGTGCCATCAGGAAGGACAGGAACTATGGCTACACCTTC. It yields the protein CAIRKDRNYGYTF.

The V and J genes are TRBV5-1 and TRBJ1-1; D is ambiguous. CDR1 SGHRS and CDR2 YFSETQ come from the germline V gene. V was clipped by 0 bases and J by 4 bases, with 10 bases between them. There are 14 residues in the CDR3. The CDR3 region is CASSLEPGFTEAFF. CDR3 nucleotides: TGCGCCAGCAGCTTGGAGCCGGGCTTCACTGAAGCTTTCTTT.

This clonotype was seen repeatedly, ten times or more. The chain joins TRBV12-3 or TRBV12-4 to TRBJ1-2; no clear D. This CDR3 region has 12 residues. V shed 2 bases and J shed 8 bases, with 9 bases lying between them. CDR3 sequence (DNA): TGTGCCAGCAGTTTAATGGGTTCAGGCTACACCTTC. Its translation is CASSLMGSGYTF.

This clonotype was recorded many times. V gene TRBV11-2 combines with J gene TRBJ2-5; D gene unclear. The germline gives CDR1 SGHAT, CDR2 FQNNGV. CDR3 length: 13 amino acids. V lost 0 bases to trimming and J lost 4 bases, with 6 bases between them. The CDR3 DNA is TGTGCCAGCAGCTTAGAGTGGGGAGAGACCCAGTACTTC. Translating gives CASSLEWGETQYF.

This clonotype was seen ten or more times. This sequence joins TRBV15 and TRBJ1-5, with D unresolved. This CDR3 region has 13 residues. Deletions cut 3 bases from V and 0 bases from J, with 3 bases between. CDR1 is LNHNV, CDR2 YYDKDF, per germline (reference sequence). CDR3 residues: CATSSYSNQPQHF. For the CDR3, the DNA is TGTGCCACCAGCAGCTATAGCAATCAGCCCCAGCATTTT.

The genes are TRBV9 and TRBJ2-2; no clear D gene. Trimming removed 1 base at V and 2 bases at J, with 18 bases between. CDR1 and CDR2 from the germline V gene are SGDLS and YYNGEE. This CDR3 comprises 18 residues. The DNA for the CDR3 is TGTGCCAGCAGCGTAAGAACTCCCCACACCGGTAACACCGGGGAGCTGTTTTTT. The encoded protein is CASSVRTPHTGNTGELFF.

This clonotype was seen at least ten times. The V gene is TRBV3-1, the J gene TRBJ1-2; D gene ambiguous. The V end lost 0 bases, the J end lost 13 bases, and 12 bases lay between the germline ends. Germline CDR1 and CDR2: LGHDT and YNNKEL (reference sequence). The CDR3 is 12 amino acids. The CDR3 bases are TGTGCCAGCAGCCAAGAAGGGTTGTGGCCCACCTTC. This codes for CASSQEGLWPTF.

In this sample, this clonotype turned up many times. The chain has TRBV27 and TRBJ1-2, with D perhaps matching TRBD1 (5 bases). With 3 bases removed from V and 6 bases from J, the gap between germline ends came to 11 bases. Germline V CDR1 and CDR2: MNHEY, SMNVEV (reference sequence). The CDR3 loop spans 13 amino acids. CDR3 in DNA: TGTGCCAGCAGTTTTGGGGGATCCAATGGCTACACCTTC. Amino acid sequence: CASSFGGSNGYTF.

In this sample, this clonotype turned up many times. The V and J genes are TRBV10-3 and TRBJ2-4; the match to TRBD1 covers 7 bases. In germline, CDR1 is ENHRY, CDR2 SYGVKD. J was trimmed by 6 bases and V by 6 bases; bases with no gene match: 5. This CDR3 is 13 amino acids long. The CDR3 DNA reads TGTGCCATCAGCACAGGGGTGTTAAACATTCAGTACTTC. It yields the protein CAISTGVLNIQYF.

This clonotype was recorded at least ten times. The genes are TRBV30 and TRBJ1-1, with TRBD1 as a possible D gene (6 bases). Trimming stripped 8 bases from V and 5 bases from J, with 15 bases between. The germline V gene encodes CDR1 GTSNPN and CDR2 SVGIG (reference sequence). This CDR3 has 12 amino acids. Written as DNA, the CDR3 is TGTGCCCGGGACACCGAATTGACTGAAGCTTTCTTT. Its protein product is CARDTELTEAFF.

This clonotype showed up just a few times. The rearrangement links TRBV10-3 to TRBJ1-3, with a weak D call TRBD1 (6 bases). The V end was cut by 11 bases, the J end by 3 bases, with 14 bases between. The CDR3 consists of 13 residues. Germline CDR1 ENHRY, CDR2 SYGVKD. The CDR3 region has the DNA TGTGCCGGAGGGGGGGGACTTGGAAACACCATATATTTT. Protein product: CAGGGGLGNTIYF.

This clonotype was recorded many times. This rearrangement joins TRBV12-3 or TRBV12-4 to TRBJ1-1; the D is unclear. V gave up 3 bases and J gave up 4 bases, with 12 bases separating them. This CDR3 has 14 residues. The CDR3 nucleotides are TGTGCCAGCAGTTTTGGAGAGTGGGGCACTGAAGCTTTCTTT. It specifies CASSFGEWGTEAFF.

There are a few counts of this clonotype. The V and J genes are TRBV11-1 and TRBJ1-3; perhaps TRBD1 as D (5 bases). Germline loops: CDR1 SGHAT, CDR2 FQDESV (reference sequence). V was pared by 3 bases and J by 0 bases, with 21 bases between. This CDR3 region has 19 residues. CDR3 loop: CASSFMAGTVSSSGNTIYF. The CDR3 DNA follows: TGTGCCAGCAGCTTCATGGCCGGGACCGTCAGTTCCTCTGGAAACACCATATATTTT.

This clonotype appeared many times. The chain is built from TRBV4-1 and TRBJ2-5; D ambiguous. The ends were cut back, 3 bases at V and 1 base at J, with 9 bases in the middle. The CDR3 is 14 residues long. From germline, CDR1 is MGHRA and CDR2 YSYEKL. The CDR3 coding sequence is TGCGCCAGCAGCCACCCCCGCTTCCAAGAGACCCAGTACTTC. Its protein product is CASSHPRFQETQYF.

This clonotype was seen ten or more times. V gene TRBV7-2 combines with J gene TRBJ1-3; 9 bases are a match to TRBD1. The CDR3 sequence is 17 residues long. V shed 0 bases, J shed 4 bases, and the junction held 7 bases outside the gene matches. Germline loops: CDR1 SGHTA, CDR2 FQGNSA. The CDR3 sequence is CASSLAPGQGKGNTIYF. Written as DNA, the CDR3 is TGTGCCAGCAGCTTAGCCCCAGGACAGGGGAAGGGAAACACCATATATTTT.